These 8 T cell receptor beta chains share one sample of origin, sequenced in a study of cytomegalovirus exposure and HLA in healthy donors (dated by TCRdb to between 2016 and 2019). Library preparation was by the immunoSEQ multiplex PCR assay. TCRdb's version of the immuneACCESS table is confined to in-frame rearrangements and falls short of the full clone set. An unresolved V gene accounts for under half of the shortfall where checked; the remainder is of unknown origin. The sample table records over 60,000 clones; 90% to 95% of these occur just once. The top ten clones comprise approximately 3.4% of the sample. Material for sequencing was PBMCs. The receptor source for this set is a man between 18 and 29 years old in good health and CMV-seronegative.

The chain uses TRBV2 and TRBJ2-7, with 10 bases matching TRBD1. This CDR3 has 15 residues. Trimming at V came to 6 bases and at J to 1 base, leaving 6 bases not matched to a gene. The germline V gene encodes CDR1 SNHLY and CDR2 FYNNEI. The CDR3 nucleotides are TGTGCCAGCAGCTCCTGGGACAGGGGATCCTACGAGCAGTACTTC. Its protein product is CASSSWDRGSYEQYF.

The chain couples TRBV5-6 to TRBJ2-1; TRBD2 agrees at 7 bases. Germline V lookup: CDR1 SGHDT, CDR2 YYEEEE. J lost 2 bases, V lost 1 base, and 6 bases had no gene match. The CDR3 runs 16 residues. CDR3 sequence: CASSLRAGVTYNEQFF. CDR3 bases: TGTGCCAGCAGCTTGAGGGCGGGGGTCACCTACAATGAGCAGTTCTTC.

The chain joins TRBV15 to TRBJ1-5, with D possibly being TRBD1 (6 bases). V lost 0 bases and J 7 bases, leaving 13 bases between the germline ends. Germline V CDR1 and CDR2: LNHNV, YYDKDF (reference sequence). The CDR3 sequence is 15 residues long. The CDR3 is CATSRDSQGTQPQHF. In DNA, the CDR3 is TGTGCCACCAGCAGAGACTCACAGGGAACGCAGCCCCAGCATTTT. Full variable domain (remainder filled in from reference TRBV15 and TRBJ1-5): DAMVIQNPRYQVTQFGKPVTLSCSQTLNHNVMYWYQQKSSQAPKLLFHYYDKDFNNEADTPDNFQSRRPNTSFCFLDIRSPGLGDTAMYLCATSRDSQGTQPQHFGDGTRLSIL.

V and J are TRBV27 and TRBJ2-1; D is uncertain. Germline V CDR1 and CDR2: MNHEY, SMNVEV (reference sequence). The CDR3 covers 16 residues. V was shortened by 7 bases and J by 2 bases, with 18 bases between the two germline ends. DNA for the CDR3: TGTGCCAGCACCCAAGACTCCACCAACCCCTACAATGAGCAGTTCTTC. It encodes CASTQDSTNPYNEQFF.

This chain uses TRBV7-2 with TRBJ1-5, with D possibly being TRBD1 (5 bases). In germline, CDR1 is SGHTA, CDR2 FQGNSA. V lost 1 base and J 8 bases, leaving 12 bases between the germline ends. This CDR3 region has 14 residues. This CDR3 reads CASSLGQAGEPQHF. DNA for the CDR3: TGTGCCAGCAGCTTAGGGCAGGCGGGGGAGCCCCAGCATTTT. Full variable domain (rest looked up from reference TRBV7-2 and TRBJ1-5): GAGVSQSPSNKVTEKGKDVELRCDPISGHTALYWYRQSLGQGLEFLIYFQGNSAPDKSGLPSDRFSAERTGGSVSTLTIQRTQQEDSAVYLCASSLGQAGEPQHFGDGTRLSIL.

The CDR3 reads CASSSKDRDEQYF. DNA for the CDR3: TGTGCCAGTAGTAGCAAGGACAGGGACGAGCAGTACTTC. This chain connects TRBV19 to TRBJ2-7, with 8 bases lining up with TRBD1. Trimming removed 4 bases from V and 5 bases from J; junction bases left unmatched: 4. Germline V CDR1 and CDR2: LNHDA, SQIVND (reference sequence). The CDR3 sequence is 13 residues long.

Written as DNA, the CDR3 is TGCAGCGTTCCTCGGGGGGGAGGAAACACTGAAGCTTTCTTT. Its translation: CSVPRGGGNTEAFF. V gene TRBV29-1 combines with J gene TRBJ1-1, with a tentative D call TRBD1 (5 bases). The CDR3 spans 14 residues. V was clipped by 5 bases and J by 2 bases, with 15 bases between them. CDR1 and CDR2 (germline): SQVTM, ANQGSEA.

CDR3 amino acids: CASSSIPVSSGNTIYF. The CDR3 nucleotides are TGTGCCAGCAGCAGTATTCCAGTCAGCTCTGGAAACACCATATATTTT. The V call is TRBV7-6, the J call TRBJ1-3; no clear D. Trimming took 5 bases from V and 0 from J, leaving 14 bases between them. Per germline, CDR1 SGHVS and CDR2 FNYEAQ. The CDR3 contains 16 residues.